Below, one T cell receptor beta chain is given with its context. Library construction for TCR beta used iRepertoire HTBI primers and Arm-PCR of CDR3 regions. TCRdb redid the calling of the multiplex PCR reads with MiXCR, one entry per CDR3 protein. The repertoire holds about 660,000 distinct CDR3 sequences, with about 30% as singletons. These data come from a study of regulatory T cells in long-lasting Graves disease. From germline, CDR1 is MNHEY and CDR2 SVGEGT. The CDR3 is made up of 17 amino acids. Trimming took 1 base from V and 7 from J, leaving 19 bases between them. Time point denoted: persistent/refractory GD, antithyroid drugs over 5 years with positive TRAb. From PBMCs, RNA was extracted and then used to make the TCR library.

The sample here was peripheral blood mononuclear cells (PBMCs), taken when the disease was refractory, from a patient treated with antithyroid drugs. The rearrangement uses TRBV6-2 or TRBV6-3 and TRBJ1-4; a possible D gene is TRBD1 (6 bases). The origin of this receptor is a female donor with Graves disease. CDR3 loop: CASSYLKVPGTSEKLFF. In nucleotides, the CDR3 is TGTGCCAGCAGTTACTTAAAAGTACCCGGGACAAGTGAAAAACTGTTTTTT.